This TCR beta chain came from a study of T and B cells in COVID-19 patients. A note on this clonotype: A much larger clone lies a single base off, so this may be a read error.

Each TRB amplification used roughly 250-550 ng of genomic DNA from blood. BIOMED2 TRB-A/B primer pools were used in multiplex TRB PCR. Each CDR3 protein gets one entry after TCRdb re-called the multiplex PCR reads with MiXCR. The sample contains 2,000 to 2,500 distinct CDR3 sequences, around 27% of which appear only once. The clonotype comes from a human donor with active COVID-19. Source material: blood.

The CDR3: CAWKGQHDSPLHF. In DNA, the CDR3 is TGTGCCTGGAAGGGACAGCATGATTCACCCCTCCACTTT. The chain combines TRBV30 with TRBJ1-6, with 7 bases that match TRBD1. Germline CDR1 GTSNPN, CDR2 SVGIG (reference sequence). The CDR3 totals 13 residues. The V segment lost 4 bases and the J segment 8 bases; nucleotides outside the gene matches: 5.